Following are 5 T cell receptor beta chains from one sample sequenced in a study of T cells in Graves' hyperthyroidism and ophthalmopathy. RNA transcripts yielded amplified TCR beta CDR3 regions. The study used the HTBI primer set for a first-round RT-PCR of the TCR CDR3. TCRdb re-called the multiplex PCR reads with MiXCR, one entry per CDR3 protein. This sample has under 130,000 distinct CDR3 sequences, with 40% to 50% found just once. The sample comprised blood. Receptors were obtained from a man aged 35 to 55 with Graves' hyperthyroidism.

This clonotype was recorded many times. V usage is TRBV9 and J usage is TRBJ2-2; D is tentatively TRBD1 or TRBD2 (5 bases each). Looked up from germline, CDR1 is SGDLS and CDR2 is YYNGEE. The V gene lost 4 bases and the J gene lost 7 bases, with 14 bases spanning the gap. CDR3 length: 14 residues. This chain's CDR3 is CASSPNQGDGELFF. Written as DNA, the CDR3 is TGTGCCAGCAGCCCAAACCAGGGAGACGGGGAGCTGTTTTTT.

In regard to this clonotype: This may be a read error, as it is one base from a much larger clone. This CDR3 is CASSPGLFYYEQHF. For the CDR3, the DNA is TGTGCCAGCAGCCCCGGACTGTTCTATTACGAGCAGCACTTC. The V and J genes are TRBV6-1 and TRBJ2-7, with D perhaps matching TRBD2 (5 bases). The CDR3 sequence is 14 residues long. Germline assignment: CDR1 MNHNS and CDR2 SASEGT.

The chain joins TRBV7-3 to TRBJ1-4; maybe TRBD1 (5 bases). The CDR3 length is 16 residues. The germline gives CDR1 SGHTA, CDR2 FQGTGA. V lost 5 bases, J lost 3 bases, and 16 bases lay in between. This CDR3 reads CASSPKWGESNEKLFF. The CDR3 bases are TGTGCCAGCAGCCCAAAGTGGGGGGAGTCTAATGAAAAACTGTTTTTT.

V is TRBV2 and J is TRBJ2-3; perhaps TRBD1 as D (7 bases). V lost 2 bases, J lost 6 bases, and 9 bases lay in between. The V gene's germline CDR1 is SNHLY and CDR2 FYNNEI. The CDR3 loop spans 13 amino acids. The DNA for the CDR3 is TGTGCCAGCAGTGAATCAGGGGGGGATACGCAGTATTTT. This encodes CASSESGGDTQYF.

The count of this clonotype is one. A read error is possible here, since a much larger clone lies one base away. J is TRBJ2-2 and V is TRBV6-5, with 8 bases lining up with TRBD1. Trimming cost V 5 bases and J 7 bases; bases outside gene matches: 3. Germline V lookup: CDR1 MNHEY, CDR2 SVGAGI. This CDR3 region has 13 residues. The DNA for the CDR3 is TGTGCCAGCAGTACAGGGGGTAACGGGGAGCTGTTTTTT. It encodes CASSTGGNGELFF.